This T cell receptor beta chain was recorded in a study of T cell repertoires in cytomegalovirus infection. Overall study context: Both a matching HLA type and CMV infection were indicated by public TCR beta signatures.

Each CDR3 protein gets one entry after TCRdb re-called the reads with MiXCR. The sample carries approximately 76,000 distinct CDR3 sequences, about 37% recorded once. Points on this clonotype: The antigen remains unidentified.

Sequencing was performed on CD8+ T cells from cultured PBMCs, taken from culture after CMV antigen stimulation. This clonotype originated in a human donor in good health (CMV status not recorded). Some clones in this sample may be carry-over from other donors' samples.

This CDR3 reads CASSQGSGVNTEAFF. Here the CDR3 DNA reads TGTGCCAGCAGCCAGGGTTCAGGAGTGAACACTGAAGCTTTCTTT. This chain links TRBV14 with TRBJ1-1; D not certain. Per the germline V gene, CDR1 is SGHDN and CDR2 is FVKESK. There are 15 residues in the CDR3. V was pared by 3 bases and J by 0 bases, with 11 bases between.